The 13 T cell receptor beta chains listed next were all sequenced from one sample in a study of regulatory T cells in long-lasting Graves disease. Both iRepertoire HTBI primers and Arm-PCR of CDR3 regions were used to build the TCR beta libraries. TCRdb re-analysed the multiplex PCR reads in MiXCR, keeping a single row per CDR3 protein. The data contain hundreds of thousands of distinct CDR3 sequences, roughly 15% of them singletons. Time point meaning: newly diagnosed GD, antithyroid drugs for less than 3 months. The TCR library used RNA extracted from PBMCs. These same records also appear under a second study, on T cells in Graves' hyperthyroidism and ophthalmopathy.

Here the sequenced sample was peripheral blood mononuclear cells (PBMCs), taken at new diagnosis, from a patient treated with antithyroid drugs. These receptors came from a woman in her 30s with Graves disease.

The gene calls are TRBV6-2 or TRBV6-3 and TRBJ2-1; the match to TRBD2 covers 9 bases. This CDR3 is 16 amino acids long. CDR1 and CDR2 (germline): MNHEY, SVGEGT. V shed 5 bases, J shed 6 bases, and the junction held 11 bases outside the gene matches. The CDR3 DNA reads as TGTGCCAGCAGTGAAATCATTAGCGGGAGCAGCAATGAGCAGTTCTTC. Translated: CASSEIISGSSNEQFF.

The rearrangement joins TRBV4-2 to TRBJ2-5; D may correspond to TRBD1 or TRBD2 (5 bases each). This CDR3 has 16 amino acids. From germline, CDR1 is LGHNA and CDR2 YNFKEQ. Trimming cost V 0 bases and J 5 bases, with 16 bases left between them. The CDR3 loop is CASSQDIGGPAETQYF. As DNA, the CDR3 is TGTGCCAGCAGCCAAGATATTGGGGGACCGGCGGAGACCCAGTACTTC.

The CDR3 coding sequence is TGTGCCAGCAGTTCCACAGGTCCGGGTGATACGCAGTATTTT. It codes for CASSSTGPGDTQYF. The chain uses TRBV12-3 or TRBV12-4 and TRBJ2-3; D might be TRBD1 (5 bases). This CDR3 has 14 amino acids. The V end lost 4 bases, the J end lost 6 bases, and 14 bases lay between the germline ends.

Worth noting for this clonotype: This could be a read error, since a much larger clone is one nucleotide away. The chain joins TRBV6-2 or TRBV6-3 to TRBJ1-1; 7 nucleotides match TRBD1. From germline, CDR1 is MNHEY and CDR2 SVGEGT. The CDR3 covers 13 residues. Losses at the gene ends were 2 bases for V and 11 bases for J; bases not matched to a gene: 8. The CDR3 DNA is TGTGCCAGCAGTTACCTCAGAGGGGGCGTGGCTTTCTTT. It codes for CASSYLRGGVAFF.

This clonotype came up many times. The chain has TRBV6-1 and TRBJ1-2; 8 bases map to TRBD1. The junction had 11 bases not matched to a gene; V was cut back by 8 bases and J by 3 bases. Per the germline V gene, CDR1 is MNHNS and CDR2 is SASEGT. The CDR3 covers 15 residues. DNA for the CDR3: TGTGCCAGCGTGCGGACAGGGATAAAATACTATGGCTACACCTTC. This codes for CASVRTGIKYYGYTF.

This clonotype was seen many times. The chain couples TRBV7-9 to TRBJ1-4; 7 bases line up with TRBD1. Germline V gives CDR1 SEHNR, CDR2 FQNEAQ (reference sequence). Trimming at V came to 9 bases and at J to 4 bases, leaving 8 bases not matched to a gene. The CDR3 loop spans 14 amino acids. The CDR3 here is CASGEGGRNEKLFF. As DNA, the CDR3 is TGTGCCAGTGGGGAAGGGGGCCGTAATGAAAAACTGTTTTTT.

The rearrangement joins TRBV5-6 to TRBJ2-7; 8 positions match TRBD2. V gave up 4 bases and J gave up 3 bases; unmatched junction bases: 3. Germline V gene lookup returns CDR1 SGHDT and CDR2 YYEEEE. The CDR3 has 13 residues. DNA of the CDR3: TGTGCCAGCAGCCGGGGGGGACGCTACGAGCAGTACTTC. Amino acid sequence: CASSRGGRYEQYF.

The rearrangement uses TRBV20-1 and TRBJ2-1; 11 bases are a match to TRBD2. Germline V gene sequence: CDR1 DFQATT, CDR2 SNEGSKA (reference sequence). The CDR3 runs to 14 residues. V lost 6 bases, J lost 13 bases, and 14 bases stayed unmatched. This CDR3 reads CSALPGLADPAQFF. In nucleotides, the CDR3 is TGCAGTGCCCTTCCGGGACTAGCGGATCCGGCCCAGTTCTTC.

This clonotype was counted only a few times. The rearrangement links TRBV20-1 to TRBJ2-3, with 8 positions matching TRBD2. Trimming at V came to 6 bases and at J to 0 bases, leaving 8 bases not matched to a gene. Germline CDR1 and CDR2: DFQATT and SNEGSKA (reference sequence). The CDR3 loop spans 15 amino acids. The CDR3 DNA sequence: TGCAGTGCGGAAATAGCGGGAACTAGCACAGATACGCAGTATTTT. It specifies CSAEIAGTSTDTQYF.

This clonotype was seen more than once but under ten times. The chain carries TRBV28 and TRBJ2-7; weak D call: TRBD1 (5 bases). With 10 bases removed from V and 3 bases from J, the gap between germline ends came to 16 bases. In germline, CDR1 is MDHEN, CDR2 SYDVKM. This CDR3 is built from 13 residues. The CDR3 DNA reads TGTGCCATCCTAAGAACCGACAGCTACGAGCAGTACTTC. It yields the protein CAILRTDSYEQYF. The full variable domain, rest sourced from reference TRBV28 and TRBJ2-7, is DVKVTQSSRYLVKRTGEKVFLECVQDMDHENMFWYRQDPGLGLRLIYFSYDVKMKEKGDIPEGYSVSREKKERFSLILESASTNQTSMYLCAILRTDSYEQYFGPGTRLTVT.

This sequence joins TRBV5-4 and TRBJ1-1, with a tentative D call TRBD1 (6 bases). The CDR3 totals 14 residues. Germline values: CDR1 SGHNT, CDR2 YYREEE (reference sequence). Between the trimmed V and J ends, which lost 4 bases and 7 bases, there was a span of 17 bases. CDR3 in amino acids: CASSPPPPGVEAFF. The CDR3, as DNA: TGTGCCAGCAGCCCCCCCCCGCCAGGGGTTGAAGCTTTCTTT.

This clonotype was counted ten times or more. The CDR3 sequence: CASSERGYYGYTF. For the CDR3, the DNA is TGTGCCAGCAGTGAAAGAGGATACTATGGCTACACCTTC. V is TRBV2 and J is TRBJ1-2; no clear D. V was trimmed by 2 bases and J by 3 bases, leaving 7 bases between them. This CDR3 comprises 13 residues. Germline V CDR1 and CDR2: SNHLY, FYNNEI.

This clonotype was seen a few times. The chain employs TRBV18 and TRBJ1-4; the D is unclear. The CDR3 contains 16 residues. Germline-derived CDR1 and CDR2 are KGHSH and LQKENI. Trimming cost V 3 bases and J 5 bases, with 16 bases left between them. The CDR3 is CASSPSMITANEKLFF. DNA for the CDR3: TGTGCCAGCTCACCTTCTATGATTACAGCAAATGAAAAACTGTTTTTT.